The text below deals with one T cell receptor (beta chain). Its antigen remains unknown. These data originate in a study of identical twins. Study outcomes and limitations: Abundant beta clonotypes from cord blood had fewer insertions, unlike memory repertoires, which showed none. The models systematically underestimated how much out-of-frame TCR alpha was shared in monozygotic twins.

Carrying unique molecular identifiers, the cDNA also gained a universal primer site through template switching. In TCRdb, the 5' RACE reads were re-called with MiXCR into one record per CDR3 protein. This table holds 420,000 or so distinct CDR3 sequences, approximately 17% found once. The clonotype was recovered from a man aged 50-60 years in good health. The material sequenced was naive T cells sorted from blood.

CDR3 coding DNA: TGTGCCAGCAGCCAAGATTTGGGACACCTTTTGAACACTGAAGCTTTCTTT. Protein product: CASSQDLGHLLNTEAFF. The gene calls are TRBV14 and TRBJ1-1; D is perhaps TRBD1 (6 bases). In germline, CDR1 is SGHDN, CDR2 FVKESK. The CDR3 sequence is 17 residues long. Deletions cut 0 bases from V and 0 bases from J, with 14 bases between.